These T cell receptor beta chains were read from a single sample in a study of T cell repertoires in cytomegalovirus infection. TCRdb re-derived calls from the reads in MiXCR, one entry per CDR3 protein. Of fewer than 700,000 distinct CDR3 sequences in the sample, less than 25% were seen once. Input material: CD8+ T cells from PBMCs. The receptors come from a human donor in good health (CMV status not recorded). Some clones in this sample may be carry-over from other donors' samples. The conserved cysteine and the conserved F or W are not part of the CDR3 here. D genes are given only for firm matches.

CDR3aa: ASSLVGGDTQY; v_gene: TRBV28; d_gene: -; j_gene: TRBJ2-3
CDR3aa: ASKTSGESTDTQY; v_gene: TRBV2; d_gene: TRBD2; j_gene: TRBJ2-3
CDR3aa: AGREAGPSEPQH; v_gene: TRBV2; d_gene: -; j_gene: TRBJ1-5
CDR3aa: ASSLSTTRWELF; v_gene: TRBV27; d_gene: -; j_gene: TRBJ2-2
CDR3aa: ASSLGGGAFNEQF; v_gene: TRBV7-3; d_gene: TRBD2; j_gene: TRBJ2-1
CDR3aa: ASSLWGASNQPQH; v_gene: TRBV7-2; d_gene: -; j_gene: TRBJ1-5
CDR3aa: AGSPLGGGYNEQF; v_gene: TRBV11-1; d_gene: TRBD2; j_gene: TRBJ2-1
CDR3aa: ASSLGGRGTYNEQF; v_gene: TRBV7-9; d_gene: -; j_gene: TRBJ2-1
CDR3aa: ASSFPGINTGELF; v_gene: TRBV5-5; d_gene: -; j_gene: TRBJ2-2
CDR3aa: ASSPLHRVSNTGELF; v_gene: TRBV28; d_gene: -; j_gene: TRBJ2-2
CDR3aa: ASSVGGSAGGAF; v_gene: TRBV9; d_gene: -; j_gene: TRBJ1-1
CDR3aa: ASSEGLAGVTDTQY; v_gene: TRBV10-1; d_gene: TRBD2; j_gene: TRBJ2-3
CDR3aa: ASSLERTGNSPLH; v_gene: TRBV7-4; d_gene: -; j_gene: TRBJ1-6
CDR3aa: ASSLAKFYGYT; v_gene: TRBV7-9; d_gene: -; j_gene: TRBJ1-2
CDR3aa: ASSRRDLVTEAF; v_gene: TRBV7-9; d_gene: -; j_gene: TRBJ1-1
CDR3aa: ASSEWGGGYGYT; v_gene: TRBV25-1; d_gene: -; j_gene: TRBJ1-2
CDR3aa: SAVARAPGPLTDEKLF; v_gene: TRBV29-1; d_gene: -; j_gene: TRBJ1-4
CDR3aa: ASSALDSRTDTQY; v_gene: TRBV7-3; d_gene: -; j_gene: TRBJ2-3
CDR3aa: ASPTVGNEQF; v_gene: TRBV18; d_gene: -; j_gene: TRBJ2-1
CDR3aa: ASIGYNEQF; v_gene: TRBV7-9; d_gene: -; j_gene: TRBJ2-1
CDR3aa: SAQQRVQGASEQF; v_gene: TRBV20-1; d_gene: TRBD1; j_gene: TRBJ2-1
CDR3aa: ASSYLLAGDRETQY; v_gene: TRBV7-8; d_gene: TRBD2; j_gene: TRBJ2-5
CDR3aa: ASIRRGGLSDEQF; v_gene: TRBV6-1; d_gene: TRBD2; j_gene: TRBJ2-1
CDR3aa: ASTTGGRTETQY; v_gene: TRBV7-9; d_gene: -; j_gene: TRBJ2-5
CDR3aa: SARDNRLLLGPTDTQY; v_gene: TRBV20-1; d_gene: -; j_gene: TRBJ2-3
CDR3aa: ASSVHRDTEAF; v_gene: TRBV6-4; d_gene: -; j_gene: TRBJ1-1
CDR3aa: SVEVPAGRTDTQY; v_gene: TRBV29-1; d_gene: TRBD2; j_gene: TRBJ2-3
CDR3aa: SVGPQGAEAF; v_gene: TRBV29-1; d_gene: -; j_gene: TRBJ1-1
CDR3aa: ASKDGANEQF; v_gene: TRBV27; d_gene: -; j_gene: TRBJ2-1
CDR3aa: ATMTGRAF; v_gene: TRBV2; d_gene: TRBD1; j_gene: TRBJ1-1
CDR3aa: ASSAVRGTMNTEAF; v_gene: TRBV6-1; d_gene: -; j_gene: TRBJ1-1
CDR3aa: ASSITTGNMNTEAF; v_gene: TRBV5-1; d_gene: TRBD1; j_gene: TRBJ1-1
CDR3aa: ASSATNTEAF; v_gene: TRBV7-9; d_gene: -; j_gene: TRBJ1-1
CDR3aa: ASSSDRGREVPGVYSTDTQY; v_gene: TRBV7-9; d_gene: -; j_gene: TRBJ2-3
CDR3aa: ASRGQNNPEGNTGELF; v_gene: TRBV6-1; d_gene: -; j_gene: TRBJ2-2
CDR3aa: ASSFIAKRVGNEQF; v_gene: TRBV7-6; d_gene: -; j_gene: TRBJ2-1
CDR3aa: SVEETGWSTDTQY; v_gene: TRBV29-1; d_gene: TRBD1; j_gene: TRBJ2-3
CDR3aa: ASSLGLWGQGTDTQY; v_gene: TRBV7-9; d_gene: TRBD1; j_gene: TRBJ2-3
CDR3aa: ASEMGFYNEQF; v_gene: TRBV2; d_gene: -; j_gene: TRBJ2-1
CDR3aa: SVSQETGELF; v_gene: TRBV29-1; d_gene: -; j_gene: TRBJ2-2
CDR3aa: ASTPGDGEGTDTQY; v_gene: TRBV12-3/TRBV12-4; d_gene: TRBD2; j_gene: TRBJ2-3
CDR3aa: ASDPRASEPTDTQY; v_gene: TRBV6-2/TRBV6-3; d_gene: -; j_gene: TRBJ2-3
CDR3aa: ASNTGNKQF; v_gene: TRBV7-9; d_gene: -; j_gene: TRBJ2-1
CDR3aa: ASSTDRGNEQF; v_gene: TRBV7-9; d_gene: TRBD1; j_gene: TRBJ2-1
CDR3aa: ASGLTAVAEYTQY; v_gene: TRBV12-5; d_gene: -; j_gene: TRBJ2-3